A single TCR beta chain is shown here with its context. Its antigen is not known. This record belongs to a study of cytomegalovirus exposure and HLA in healthy donors. Regarding the study as a whole: A later look showed TCR association rates differing by HLA locus, highest for DRB1 and lowest for HLA-C.

Germline V lookup: CDR1 SGHTA, CDR2 FQGNSA. This CDR3 contains 17 residues. The germline V and J ends were trimmed by 4 bases and 1 base, with 16 bases remaining between them. PCR was performed using 60 Vbeta and 13 Jbeta primers. Sequencing was performed with immunoSEQ multiplex PCR; in TCRdb, only in-frame clones are kept and a portion is missing. The sample holds 150,000 to 200,000 clones, less than 85% seen once. Sequenced sample: PBMCs. The chain uses TRBV7-2 and TRBJ2-2; D call uncertain. The receptor comes from a man aged 40-49 years in good health and CMV-seronegative. CDR3 sequence (DNA): TGTGCCAGCAGCTCTCCCCCGTCACTCAAGAACACCGGGGAGCTGTTTTTT. Translation gives CASSSPPSLKNTGELFF.